This record concerns one T cell receptor beta chain sequence. Within the sample, other DNA sequences also encode this same CDR3. In germline, CDR1 is SGHNT, CDR2 YYREEE (reference sequence). J was trimmed by 4 bases and V by 3 bases; bases with no gene match: 3. CDR3 length: 14 amino acids. Here immunoSEQ multiplex PCR was the method, and the copy in TCRdb shows in-frame clones only, minus some. The table has 200,000 to 300,000 clones, about 87% seen once; the top ten hold approximately 5.3%. The data are from a study of blood T cell repertoires in COVID-19. In the study overall: PBMCs, B-cell-depleted T cells, or T cells provided the cDNA or gDNA that made up the material.

The clonotype was recovered from a woman aged 55 to 70 with COVID-19, enrolled during active disease. The chain couples TRBV5-4 to TRBJ1-4; 7 bases line up with TRBD1. The sequencing sample was made of peripheral blood. The CDR3: CASSSGQINEKLFF. CDR3 nucleotides: TGTGCCAGCAGCTCGGGACAGATTAATGAAAAACTGTTTTTT.